This TCR beta chain was identified during a study of blood T cell repertoires in COVID-19. Study details: PBMCs, B-cell-depleted T cells, or T cells provided the cDNA or gDNA that made up the material.

Original processing methods: Reference gene primer amplification gave estimated nucleated cell counts. This table comes from immunoSEQ multiplex PCR, and its TCRdb copy is limited to in-frame clones, with some not included. That table is the source of V, J and clone size, and D and trimming were worked out from the DNA. This table has about 32,000 clones, 80% to 95% appearing once. Germline values: CDR1 SGHDN, CDR2 FVKESK. The CDR3 consists of 15 residues. V shed 4 bases and J 1 base; nucleotides not matched to a gene: 5. This clone was found a few times. The sequence was obtained from a male donor with active COVID-19. The specimen sequenced was peripheral blood. The chain employs TRBV14 and TRBJ2-7; 9 nucleotides match TRBD1. The CDR3 loop is CASSRRQGESYEQYF. CDR3 bases: TGTGCCAGCAGCCGACGACAGGGGGAATCCTACGAGCAGTACTTC.